Listed below are T cell receptor beta chains from one sample, sequenced in a study of PD-L1 blockade in urothelial cancer. Sequencing used immunoSEQ multiplex PCR; TCRdb keeps in-frame clones, though not all of them. The sample yields tens of thousands of clones, approximately 90% seen once. The sequencing here drew on PBMCs, taken around atezolizumab (anti-PD-L1) treatment. The receptors derive from a woman in her sixties with urothelial cancer. Both conserved end residues are part of each CDR3. The D gene is left open where the match is weak. Clone size is shown for a subset of rows, as once, few, many or a class of expanded clone.

size: -
length: 14
V: TRBV5-1
J: TRBJ2-5
D: TRBD1
DNA: TGCGCCAGCAGCGGGACAGGAGGGGAAGAGACCCAGTACTTC
CDR3: CASSGTGGEETQYF

size: -
length: 14
V: TRBV27
J: TRBJ2-5
D: TRBD1
DNA: TGTGCCAGCAGTCCCCGACAGGGTCGGGAGACCCAGTACTTC
CDR3: CASSPRQGRETQYF

size: -
length: 13
V: TRBV6-5
J: TRBJ1-2
D: TRBD1
DNA: TGTGCCAGCAGTCTACAGGGGGCGAAAGGCTACACCTTC
CDR3: CASSLQGAKGYTF

size: -
length: 18
V: TRBV9
J: TRBJ2-3
D: TRBD2
DNA: TGTGCCAGCAGCGTAGTGCCCTGGCCTAGCGGGATGGCAGATACGCAGTATTTT
CDR3: CASSVVPWPSGMADTQYF

size: -
length: 17
V: TRBV4-2
J: TRBJ1-3
D: -
DNA: TGTGCCAGCAGCCAAGATAAGGAGGGGCAATCTGGAAACACCATATATTTT
CDR3: CASSQDKEGQSGNTIYF

size: -
length: 15
V: TRBV11-2
J: TRBJ1-3
D: -
DNA: TGTGCCAGCAGCTTAGACAGGGGCCTGGGAAACACCATATATTTT
CDR3: CASSLDRGLGNTIYF

size: -
length: 15
V: TRBV5-6
J: TRBJ2-6
D: -
DNA: TGTGCCAGCAGCTTGACACCCTCTGGGGCCAACGTCCTGACTTTC
CDR3: CASSLTPSGANVLTF

size: -
length: 16
V: TRBV19
J: TRBJ1-5
D: TRBD1
DNA: TGTGCCAGTAGTGTACCCAGGGACAGGGACTATCAGCCCCAGCATTTT
CDR3: CASSVPRDRDYQPQHF

size: -
length: 20
V: TRBV28
J: TRBJ2-1
D: TRBD2
DNA: TGTGCCAGCAGTTTGCGATCTAGCGGGAGATTCTCCAGCTCCTACAATGAGCAGTTCTTC
CDR3: CASSLRSSGRFSSSYNEQFF

size: -
length: 16
V: TRBV11-2
J: TRBJ1-1
D: -
DNA: TGTGCCAGCAGCCCTAGCGGGCCAGGGACGAACACTGAAGCTTTCTTT
CDR3: CASSPSGPGTNTEAFF

size: -
length: 16
V: TRBV11-2
J: TRBJ2-1
D: TRBD1
DNA: TGTGCCAGCAGCTTAACCTCGACAGGGGGGATGAATGAGCAGTTCTTC
CDR3: CASSLTSTGGMNEQFF

size: -
length: 18
V: TRBV7-6
J: TRBJ1-6
D: TRBD1
DNA: TGTGCCAGCAGCTCCCCGCCGGGACAGGGCCCAAAGGATTCACCCCTCCACTTT
CDR3: CASSSPPGQGPKDSPLHF

size: once
length: 15
V: TRBV15
J: TRBJ2-1
D: -
DNA: TGTGCCACCAGCAGAGATCCGGGAGAAGGCAATGAGCAGTTCTTC
CDR3: CATSRDPGEGNEQFF

size: -
length: 13
V: TRBV5-4
J: TRBJ2-1
D: TRBD2
DNA: TGTGCCAGCAGCTTCGGGACTAGCGCTGAGCAGTTCTTC
CDR3: CASSFGTSAEQFF

size: -
length: 12
V: TRBV10-3
J: TRBJ1-5
D: -
DNA: TGTGCCATCAGAGGAGGAAATCAGCCCCAGCATTTT
CDR3: CAIRGGNQPQHF

size: -
length: 17
V: TRBV15
J: TRBJ2-3
D: TRBD2
DNA: TGTGCCACCAGCAGGGGAGGGACTAGCGGTAGCACAGATACGCAGTATTTT
CDR3: CATSRGGTSGSTDTQYF

size: once
length: 15
V: TRBV9
J: TRBJ2-7
D: TRBD2
DNA: TGTGCCAGCAGCCAACTAGCGGGAGTTTCCTACGAGCAGTACTTC
CDR3: CASSQLAGVSYEQYF

size: -
length: 14
V: TRBV5-4
J: TRBJ2-7
D: -
DNA: TGTGCCAGCAGGCCATCCCCGGAGAACTACGAGCAGTACTTC
CDR3: CASRPSPENYEQYF

size: -
length: 12
V: TRBV9
J: TRBJ2-7
D: -
DNA: TGTGCCAGCAGCGCGGGGGAGTACGAGCAGTACTTC
CDR3: CASSAGEYEQYF

size: -
length: 14
V: TRBV29-1
J: TRBJ2-2
D: -
DNA: TGCAGCGTTCTAGGGGGGGGTGGTCCCGGGGAGCTGTTTTTT
CDR3: CSVLGGGGPGELFF

size: few
length: 17
V: TRBV28
J: TRBJ1-5
D: TRBD1
DNA: TGTGCCAGCAGTGGGACAGGGGGCATGTGGGTAAGTCAGCCCCAGCATTTT
CDR3: CASSGTGGMWVSQPQHF

size: -
length: 13
V: TRBV19
J: TRBJ2-6
D: -
DNA: TGTGCCAGTATGCCGGCTGGGGCCAACGTCCTGACTTTC
CDR3: CASMPAGANVLTF

size: -
length: 11
V: TRBV7-2
J: TRBJ2-7
D: -
DNA: TGTGCCAGCAGCCTTCTCTACGAGCAGTACTTC
CDR3: CASSLLYEQYF

size: -
length: 16
V: TRBV2
J: TRBJ2-1
D: -
DNA: TGTGCCAGCAGTGAGGATAGGACAGTAACCTACAATGAGCAGTTCTTC
CDR3: CASSEDRTVTYNEQFF

size: -
length: 14
V: TRBV7-2
J: TRBJ2-5
D: TRBD1
DNA: TGTGCCAGCAGCCCGGACAGGGCTCAGGAGACCCAGTACTTC
CDR3: CASSPDRAQETQYF

size: -
length: 15
V: TRBV5-4
J: TRBJ2-1
D: -
DNA: TGTGCCAGCAGCTTCGCGGAAAACCTTTACAATGAGCAGTTCTTC
CDR3: CASSFAENLYNEQFF

size: -
length: 11
V: TRBV28
J: TRBJ1-2
D: -
DNA: TGTGCCAGTTCAGGGAACTATGGCTACACCTTC
CDR3: CASSGNYGYTF

size: few
length: 12
V: TRBV7-9
J: TRBJ2-7
D: -
DNA: TGTGCCAGCAGCGCCAGGGGCCACGAGCAGTACTTC
CDR3: CASSARGHEQYF

size: once
length: 15
V: TRBV28
J: TRBJ1-1
D: TRBD1
DNA: TGTGCCAGCAGTTTTCCCAGGGGGCTGAACACTGAAGCTTTCTTT
CDR3: CASSFPRGLNTEAFF

size: -
length: 16
V: TRBV28
J: TRBJ2-1
D: TRBD1
DNA: TGTGCCAGCAGAACAGGGGGCACCTTCTCCTACAATGAGCAGTTCTTC
CDR3: CASRTGGTFSYNEQFF

size: -
length: 16
V: TRBV5-1
J: TRBJ2-1
D: TRBD2
DNA: TGCGCCAGCAGCTTGGGACTAGCGGGGAGGACGGATGAGCAGTTCTTC
CDR3: CASSLGLAGRTDEQFF

size: -
length: 11
V: TRBV5-5
J: TRBJ1-3
D: -
DNA: TGTGCCAGCAGCTTGGGGCGGGACGCATATTTT
CDR3: CASSLGRDAYF

size: -
length: 14
V: TRBV7-2
J: TRBJ2-5
D: -
DNA: TGTGCCAGCAGCTCGAGGCACTACCAAGAGACCCAGTACTTC
CDR3: CASSSRHYQETQYF

size: -
length: 15
V: TRBV28
J: TRBJ2-2
D: TRBD2
DNA: TGTGCCAGCAGTTCTCCGGGAGCGGGGACCGGGGAGCTGTTTTTT
CDR3: CASSSPGAGTGELFF

size: once
length: 15
V: TRBV28
J: TRBJ1-2
D: -
DNA: TGTGCCAGCAGGTCTGGGCCGGAAATCAACTATGGCTACACCTTC
CDR3: CASRSGPEINYGYTF

size: -
length: 13
V: TRBV6-5
J: TRBJ2-7
D: -
DNA: TGTGCCAGCAGTTACAGGCTAGGCTACGAGCAGTACTTC
CDR3: CASSYRLGYEQYF

size: -
length: 18
V: TRBV19
J: TRBJ1-2
D: -
DNA: TGTGCCAGTAGTATAGATCGGCCTGGGGGCAGTTCTAACTATGGCTACACCTTC
CDR3: CASSIDRPGGSSNYGYTF

size: -
length: 14
V: TRBV6-4
J: TRBJ2-2
D: -
DNA: TGTGCCAGCACCTCCCGGCCGGGCACCGGGGAGCTGTTTTTT
CDR3: CASTSRPGTGELFF

size: -
length: 16
V: TRBV11-2
J: TRBJ2-1
D: TRBD2
DNA: TGTGCCAGCAGCGAGTTCACTAGCGGGAGTTTATATGAGCAGTTCTTC
CDR3: CASSEFTSGSLYEQFF

size: -
length: 17
V: TRBV7-8
J: TRBJ2-1
D: TRBD2
DNA: TGTGCCAGCAGCTCGTCGCTACTAGCGGGAGTTATAGATGAGCAGTTCTTC
CDR3: CASSSSLLAGVIDEQFF

size: -
length: 13
V: TRBV6-6
J: TRBJ1-1
D: -
DNA: TGTGCCAGCAAAGACAGTGGTCACACTGAAGCTTTCTTT
CDR3: CASKDSGHTEAFF

size: -
length: 14
V: TRBV19
J: TRBJ1-2
D: TRBD1
DNA: TGTGCCACCAGAACAGGGGTGGAGGGCTATGGCTACACCTTC
CDR3: CATRTGVEGYGYTF

size: -
length: 14
V: TRBV27
J: TRBJ1-1
D: TRBD1
DNA: TGTGCCAGCAGACGACAGGGCCCGAACACTGAAGCTTTCTTT
CDR3: CASRRQGPNTEAFF